One and the same sample provided the 26 T cell receptor beta chains below, sequenced in a study of immune heterogeneity within non-small cell lung tumors. Using 32 V and 13 J primers, multiplex PCR amplified TCR beta CDR3. TCRdb reprocessed the multiplex PCR reads with MiXCR, giving one entry per CDR3 protein. The table shows fewer than 10,000 distinct CDR3 sequences, with more than 25% occurring only once. With 600 ng used per sample, the template was genomic DNA from bulk tumor. Collection of several biopsies per primary tumor, spaced far apart, took place during surgery. With untreated, newly diagnosed non-small cell lung cancer, the patients went on to undergo curative surgery. The specimen was lung tumor tissue. These receptors all come from a man aged 55 to 69 with non-small cell lung cancer.

This sequence joins TRBV4-1 and TRBJ1-5; the D is unclear. CDR3 length equals 15 residues. Between the trimmed V and J ends, which lost 0 bases and 4 bases, there was a span of 10 bases. Looked up from germline, CDR1 is MGHRA and CDR2 is YSYEKL. The CDR3 loop reads CASSQEMARNQPQHF. CDR3 sequence (DNA): TGCGCCAGCAGCCAAGAAATGGCTCGGAATCAGCCCCAGCATTTT.

V usage is TRBV11-3 and J usage is TRBJ2-3; TRBD2 might be the D (6 bases). Trimming shortened V by 1 base and J by 2 bases, and 13 bases separated the two germline ends. This CDR3 region has 16 residues. Germline loops: CDR1 SGHNT, CDR2 YENEEA. In DNA, the CDR3 is TGTGCCAGCAGCTTAGGCGGGGCAGGGCCCACAGATACGCAGTATTTT. The encoded protein is CASSLGGAGPTDTQYF.

Turning to this clonotype: The conserved phenylalanine or tryptophan is not found at the CDR3 terminus, so this likely reflects a read error. The DNA is left out, because the CDR3 cannot be placed on it with certainty; the CDR3 is given as TCRdb lists it. CDR3 sequence: CASSPSPVNEQYFGP. The chain has TRBV16 and TRBJ2-3; TRBD2 is the table's D call, not checked against the DNA. Termini included, the CDR3 measures 15 amino acids. Germline assignment: CDR1 KGHSY and CDR2 FQNENV.

This clonotype qualifies as medium-sized (0.01 to 0.1%). The chain has TRBV11-2 and TRBJ1-1, with 7 bases fitting TRBD1. This CDR3 is 16 amino acids long. V dropped 4 bases and J dropped 4; count of bases not matched to a gene: 12. The germline CDR1 and CDR2 sequences are SGHAT and FQNNGV. The CDR3: CASSSGVGRGVTEAFF. In DNA, the CDR3 is TGTGCCAGCAGCTCGGGGGTAGGCAGGGGGGTCACTGAAGCTTTCTTT.

The rearrangement joins TRBV10-3 to TRBJ2-7; D is unresolved. The CDR3 has 13 amino acids. Germline V gene sequence: CDR1 ENHRY, CDR2 SYGVKD. V was shortened by 0 bases and J by 5 bases, with 8 bases between the two germline ends. This CDR3 reads CAISESGIDEQYF. CDR3 nucleotides: TGTGCCATCAGTGAGTCGGGGATCGACGAGCAGTACTTC.

This clonotype was seen a handful of times. The chain links TRBV11-3 to TRBJ2-3; 10 bases agree with TRBD2. Germline loops: CDR1 SGHNT, CDR2 YENEEA. CDR3 size: 17 residues. Trimming at V came to 0 bases and at J to 5 bases, leaving 8 bases not matched to a gene. CDR3 coding DNA: TGTGCCAGCAGCTTAGATCAAGCTAGCGGGAGAGTAGATACGCAGTATTTT. Translation: CASSLDQASGRVDTQYF.

This clonotype was observed a single time. An end of the junction differs from the germline gene, which may be a read error. V and J are TRBV20-1 and TRBJ1-6; 7 bases map to TRBD1. Per germline, CDR1 DFQATT and CDR2 SNEGSKA (reference sequence). The CDR3 has 16 residues. CDR3 amino acids: CSASVGQSSYNSPLHF. Written as DNA, the CDR3 is TGTAGTGCTAGTGTGGGACAGAGCTCCTATAATTCACCCCTCCACTTT.

By sample fraction, this clonotype is medium-sized. This rearrangement joins TRBV12-3 or TRBV12-4 to TRBJ2-7; D perhaps matches TRBD1 (6 bases). V lost 3 bases to trimming and J lost 3 bases, with 6 bases between them. CDR3 length equals 12 residues. CDR3 coding DNA: TGTGCCAGCAGTTTGACAGGCTACGAGCAGTACTTC. It specifies CASSLTGYEQYF.

The table lists this clonotype with many counts. The rearrangement joins TRBV5-5 to TRBJ2-1; 9 positions match TRBD2. The CDR3 is 16 amino acids. CDR1 is SGHKS, CDR2 YYEKEE, per germline (reference sequence). V was pared by 4 bases and J by 7 bases, with 12 bases of the junction left unmatched. For the CDR3, the DNA is TGTGCCAGCAGCCCTATGACCGGACTAGCGATAAATGAGCAGTTCTTC. Translating it yields CASSPMTGLAINEQFF.

By frequency in the sample, this clonotype is medium-sized. The chain couples TRBV2 to TRBJ2-7; unclear D gene. V shed 8 bases and J shed 1 base, with 9 bases lying between them. CDR1 is SNHLY and CDR2 is FYNNEI in the germline V gene. The CDR3 is made up of 12 amino acids. The CDR3: CASDQASYEQYF. CDR3 coding DNA: TGTGCCAGCGACCAGGCATCCTACGAGCAGTACTTC. Variable domain in full (rest from reference TRBV2 and TRBJ2-7): EPEVTQTPSHQVTQMGQEVILRCVPISNHLYFYWYRQILGQKVEFLVSFYNNEISEKSEIFDDQFSVERPDGSNFTLKIRSTKLEDSAMYFCASDQASYEQYFGPGTRLTVT.

In this sample, this clonotype is medium-sized. The rearrangement joins TRBV5-5 to TRBJ2-7; 11 bases align to TRBD2. V lost 0 bases, J lost 2 bases, and 4 bases stayed unmatched. CDR3 length: 16 residues. Germline V gene sequence: CDR1 SGHKS, CDR2 YYEKEE (reference sequence). The CDR3 sequence: CASSLEGTSGTYEQYF. Written as DNA, the CDR3 is TGTGCCAGCAGCTTGGAAGGGACTAGCGGAACCTACGAGCAGTACTTC.

This clonotype appeared many times. The chain joins TRBV4-1 to TRBJ1-3; weak D call: TRBD1 (5 bases). V was cut by 4 bases and J by 4 bases, with 8 bases left in between. Germline values: CDR1 MGHRA, CDR2 YSYEKL. The length of the CDR3 is 13 residues. CDR3 bases: TGCGCCAGCAGCCCCCGGGGGGGAAACACCATATATTTT. Amino acids: CASSPRGGNTIYF.

The chain recombines TRBV5-5 with TRBJ2-5; 8 nucleotides line up with TRBD2. This CDR3 region has 13 residues. Per germline, CDR1 SGHKS and CDR2 YYEKEE (reference sequence). Trimming took 1 base from V and 12 from J; bases not matched to a gene: 8. The CDR3 region is CASSLYSNGGEYF. The CDR3 DNA is TGTGCCAGCAGCTTGTACTCCAACGGGGGGGAGTACTTC.

This clonotype appeared many times. This chain links TRBV5-4 with TRBJ2-5; D uncertain. This CDR3 comprises 12 residues. V was cut by 0 bases and J by 5 bases, with 5 bases left in between. The germline V gene has CDR1 SGHNT and CDR2 YYREEE (reference sequence). The CDR3 DNA is TGTGCCAGCAGCTTGGCGGGTGAGACCCAGTACTTC. Protein: CASSLAGETQYF. Drawing the rest from reference TRBV5-4 and TRBJ2-5, the complete variable domain is ETGVTQSPTHLIKTRGQQVTLRCSSQSGHNTVSWYQQALGQGPQFIFQYYREEENGRGNFPPRFSGLQFPNYSSELNVNALELDDSALYLCASSLAGETQYFGPGTRLLVL.

J is TRBJ1-2 and V is TRBV27; TRBD1 is a possible D gene (6 bases). The CDR3 contains 15 residues. Germline lookup yields CDR1 MNHEY and CDR2 SMNVEV (reference sequence). Trimming pared 7 bases from V and 4 bases from J, leaving 19 bases between. Here the CDR3 reads CASMGWGDKLYGYTF. As DNA, the CDR3 is TGTGCCAGCATGGGGTGGGGGGACAAACTCTATGGCTACACCTTC.

This clonotype was counted at least ten times. The chain recombines TRBV12-3 or TRBV12-4 with TRBJ2-1; D is perhaps TRBD1 (6 bases). This CDR3 contains 17 residues. Trimming shortened V by 5 bases and J by 3 bases, and 20 bases separated the two germline ends. CDR3 sequence: CASSPPPGHGFYNEQFF. The CDR3 DNA reads as TGTGCCAGCAGTCCCCCACCGGGACACGGGTTCTACAATGAGCAGTTCTTC.

By share, this clonotype counts as medium-sized. This chain uses TRBV7-2 with TRBJ2-2, with 8 nucleotides matching TRBD1. The CDR3 consists of 13 residues. With V trimmed by 4 bases and J by 6 bases, 1 base remained unmatched. Germline-derived CDR1 and CDR2 are SGHTA and FQGNSA. The CDR3 bases are TGTGCCAGCAGCTCGGACAGGGCCGGGGAGCTGTTTTTT. As protein: CASSSDRAGELFF. Full variable domain (remainder filled in from reference TRBV7-2 and TRBJ2-2): GAGVSQSPSNKVTEKGKDVELRCDPISGHTALYWYRQSLGQGLEFLIYFQGNSAPDKSGLPSDRFSAERTGGSVSTLTIQRTQQEDSAVYLCASSSDRAGELFFGEGSRLTVL.

In its sample, this clonotype ranks as medium-sized. The chain has TRBV2 and TRBJ1-5; TRBD1 is a possible D gene (5 bases). Trimming removed 3 bases at V and 2 bases at J, with 11 bases between. CDR1 is SNHLY, CDR2 FYNNEI, per germline. The CDR3 length is 15 residues. CDR3 nucleotides: TGTGCCAGCAGTGACCCCAGGGAGGGCAATCAGCCCCAGCATTTT. It codes for CASSDPREGNQPQHF.

This clonotype occurred many times. V and J are TRBV30 and TRBJ2-1; no clear D gene. V lost 0 bases to trimming and J lost 0 bases, with 6 bases between them. Germline CDR1 GTSNPN, CDR2 SVGIG (reference sequence). The length of the CDR3 is 14 residues. The CDR3: CAWSVLSSYNEQFF. In DNA, the CDR3 is TGTGCCTGGAGTGTACTGAGCTCCTACAATGAGCAGTTCTTC.

A few counts support this clonotype. A much larger clone lies a single base off, so this may be a read error. The V and J genes are TRBV24-1 and TRBJ2-5; 8 bases are shared with TRBD1. Germline assignment: CDR1 KGHDR and CDR2 SFDVKD. This CDR3 is built from 14 residues. V gave up 6 bases and J gave up 4 bases; unmatched junction bases: 6. The CDR3 loop reads CATSKSGGGETQYF. CDR3 DNA sequence: TGTGCCACCAGTAAGTCAGGGGGCGGAGAGACCCAGTACTTC.

This clonotype was counted ten times or more. The genes are TRBV29-1 and TRBJ2-7; TRBD2 matches 8 bases. The CDR3 is made up of 13 amino acids. Trimming at V came to 4 bases and at J to 3 bases, leaving 5 bases not matched to a gene. CDR1 and CDR2 (germline): SQVTM, ANQGSEA. CDR3 nucleotides: TGCAGCGTTGGCAGCGGGAGAAACTACGAGCAGTACTTC. Its protein is CSVGSGRNYEQYF.

In regard to this clonotype: A read error may account for a junction end that differs from germline. This sequence joins TRBV20-1 and TRBJ2-2; unclear D gene. The V gene's germline CDR1 is DFQATT and CDR2 SNEGSKA (reference sequence). CDR3 size: 13 residues. The CDR3 bases are TGTAGTGCTAGAGGTCTCGGCACCGGGGAGCTGTTTTTT. Translating it yields CSARGLGTGELFF.

Judged by abundance, this clonotype is medium-sized. The chain joins TRBV20-1 to TRBJ1-2; 12 bases match TRBD1. The germline V gene has CDR1 DFQATT and CDR2 SNEGSKA (reference sequence). The CDR3 spans 17 residues. V gave up 2 bases and J gave up 4 bases; unmatched junction bases: 11. Written as DNA, the CDR3 is TGCAGTGCTAGATTCCGGGACAGGGGGCTTGACTCCTATGGCTACACCTTC. It translates to CSARFRDRGLDSYGYTF.

The sample holds one count of this clonotype. A much larger clone differs by one base, so this may be a read error. This rearrangement joins TRBV20-1 to TRBJ1-1; D possibly corresponds to TRBD1 (6 bases). Germline V gives CDR1 DFQATT, CDR2 SNEGSKA (reference sequence). The CDR3 totals 15 residues. CDR3 in DNA: TGCATTGCTAGGGTGCTACAGGGATTGAACACTGAAGCTTTCTTT. Its protein is CIARVLQGLNTEAFF.

On this clonotype: The junction shows a germline mismatch at one end, possibly a read error. The rearrangement uses TRBV7-8 and TRBJ1-2; no firm D call. The CDR3 has 13 amino acids. Per germline, CDR1 SGHVS and CDR2 FQNEAQ. The CDR3 nucleotides read TGTCCCAGCAGCTCATTGGGCCCACATGGCTACACCTTC. Protein sequence: CPSSSLGPHGYTF. Combining the CDR3 with reference TRBV7-8 and TRBJ1-2 gives the whole variable domain GAGVSQSPRYKVAKRGQDVALRCDPISGHVSLFWYQQALGQGPEFLTYFQNEAQLDKSGLPSDRFFAERPEGSVSTLKIQRTQQEDSAVYLCPSSSLGPHGYTFGSGTRLTVV.

This clonotype rates as medium-sized (0.01 to 0.1%). The rearrangement links TRBV28 to TRBJ1-4; D is undetermined. The CDR3 runs to 14 residues. V lost 7 bases and J lost 4, with 13 bases in between. The germline V gene encodes CDR1 MDHEN and CDR2 SYDVKM. The DNA of the CDR3 is TGTGCCAGCACCAATCAGGACCGTAATGAAAAACTGTTTTTT. Translated: CASTNQDRNEKLFF.